This T cell receptor beta chain was obtained from a study of T cell changes during pregnancy in multiple sclerosis (dated by TCRdb to between 2018 and 2021). In the study overall: Changes in the T cell repertoire over the course of pregnancy were examined in this study in women with multiple sclerosis.

This clone was seen only a few times. Its antigen remains undetermined. The input lacks base qualities; no much larger clone sits a single base away. The CDR3 runs 14 residues from the cysteine to the phenylalanine. Only the CDR3 part of the read is kept: 42 bases, read in frame from the first base. From a lookup of the germline V gene (reference sequence), CDR1 and CDR2 are SGHNT and YYREEE. The germline ends are 8 bases apart after V is trimmed by 0 bases and J by 7 bases. Receptor libraries were prepared by the immunoSEQ multiplex PCR assay. Imported from immuneACCESS, the table was reduced by TCRdb to in-frame sequences with V and J called. These copies leave out some clones; in studies compared against another copy, an unresolved V gene accounts for under half, and the cause of the remainder is not known. This sample has approximately 110,000 clones in its table, and 80% to 95% of those were observed once. The top ten constitute around 3.2% of the sample.

The sequence was collected from a female donor with multiple sclerosis, enrolled in a pregnancy study. The rearranged segments are TRBV5-4 and TRBJ1-6; D gene: possibly TRBD1, on 5 matching bases. The sequenced sample was peripheral blood, obtained after pregnancy. Here is the DNA: TGTGCCAGCAGCTTGGGACAGCAGAATTCACCCCTCCACTTT. This is translated as CASSLGQQNSPLHF.